A selection of T cell receptor beta chains follows, all from one sample in a study of cytotoxic CD8 clonotypes in ibrutinib-treated CLL. Sequencing was performed with immunoSEQ multiplex PCR; in TCRdb, only in-frame clones are kept and a portion is missing. The sample holds about 140,000 clones, around 80% seen once. This specimen consisted of PBMCs, obtained after 36 months of ibrutinib treatment. The receptor set was obtained from a human donor with chronic lymphocytic leukemia. CDR3s include the opening cysteine and the closing phenylalanine or tryptophan. D genes are given only for firm matches. Size is stated for part of the rows, as once, few or many counts, or as a class when the clone is expanded.

>NA|TRBV19|TRBJ2-1|NA
TGTGCCAGTAGTATAGAGGGCAGGGGAAGTGAGCAGTTCTTC
CASSIEGRGSEQFF
>NA|TRBV6-5|TRBJ1-5|NA
TGTGCCAGCAGTGCTCAGGGATATAGCAATCAGCCCCAGCATTTT
CASSAQGYSNQPQHF
>NA|TRBV5-1|TRBJ1-1|few
TGCGCCAGCAGGATTACAGGAGACGAAGCTTTCTTT
CASRITGDEAFF
>NA|TRBV9|TRBJ2-7|NA
TGTGCCAGCAGCGTAGGTTCACGGGTGAGCTCCTACGAGCAGTACTTC
CASSVGSRVSSYEQYF
>NA|TRBV19|TRBJ2-2|NA
TGTGCCAGTAGTCCATCGGGGATCTGGCCCGGGGAGCTGTTTTTT
CASSPSGIWPGELFF
>NA|TRBV5-1|TRBJ1-2|NA
TGCGCCAGCAGCCGCTTGCAGGGGAGCTATGGCTACACCTTC
CASSRLQGSYGYTF
>NA|TRBV27|TRBJ2-1|NA
TGTGCCAGCAGTTTACGCCAGGGTCACAATGAGCAGTTCTTC
CASSLRQGHNEQFF
>NA|TRBV18|TRBJ2-2|few
TGTGCCAGCTCACCGAAGACGAACACCGGGGAGCTGTTTTTT
CASSPKTNTGELFF
>NA|TRBV7-8|TRBJ2-2|NA
TGTGCCAGCAGCTTAGTAACAGCTAACACCGGGGAGCTGTTTTTT
CASSLVTANTGELFF
>TRBD2|TRBV5-4|TRBJ2-3|NA
TGTGCCAGCAGCTTCGCGGGGGGTCACACAGATACGCAGTATTTT
CASSFAGGHTDTQYF
>NA|TRBV5-1|TRBJ2-2|NA
TGCGCCAGCAGCTGGTTGGTGGGGGAGCTGTTTTTT
CASSWLVGELFF
>NA|TRBV4-1|TRBJ2-2|NA
TGCGCCAGCACCTTAATCCCCAGCCCGAACACCGGGGAGCTGTTTTTT
CASTLIPSPNTGELFF
>TRBD2|TRBV18|TRBJ2-3|NA
TGTGCCAGCTCACCGTCACTAGCGACTAGCACAGATACGCAGTATTTT
CASSPSLATSTDTQYF
>NA|TRBV29-1|TRBJ2-7|once
TGCAGCGTTGATGGGGGCTCCTACGAGCAGTACTTC
CSVDGGSYEQYF
>TRBD2|TRBV5-6|TRBJ2-5|NA
TGTGCCAGCAGCTTGGGGTTGCTAGCGGGGGGTCAAGAGACCCAGTACTTC
CASSLGLLAGGQETQYF
>NA|TRBV5-6|TRBJ1-2|once
TGTGCCAGCAGCCTTGGTTCGTCCGGGCTCTATGGCTACACCTTC
CASSLGSSGLYGYTF
>NA|TRBV5-8|TRBJ1-1|NA
TGTGCCAGCAGCTTTGGGTCAGGGACGTTTGAAGCTTTCTTT
CASSFGSGTFEAFF
>TRBD1|TRBV10-3|TRBJ1-2|few
TGTGCCATCAGTGACCTCGACAGGGCCAAAGCTGATGGCTACACCTTC
CAISDLDRAKADGYTF
>NA|TRBV6-5|TRBJ2-7|NA
TGTGCCAGCAGTTACTCGGCCAGGCTGTCCTACGAGCAGTACTTC
CASSYSARLSYEQYF
>NA|TRBV5-1|TRBJ2-5|NA
TGCGCCAGCAGCCCCGGGCTTGTGGCGACCCAGTACTTC
CASSPGLVATQYF
>TRBD1|TRBV4-1|TRBJ2-5|NA
TGCGCCAGCAGTCTTTATGGGGGCAGGGGGGAGACCCAGTACTTC
CASSLYGGRGETQYF
>TRBD1|TRBV19|TRBJ1-3|once
TGTGCCAGTACCAGACAGGGGTCTGGAAACACCATATATTTT
CASTRQGSGNTIYF
>NA|TRBV28|TRBJ2-2|NA
TGTGCCAGCACCCCGGGGGACACCGGGGAGCTGTTTTTT
CASTPGDTGELFF
>NA|TRBV30|TRBJ1-2|NA
TGTGCCTGGACGACCGGGACGGGCAACTATGGCTACACCTTC
CAWTTGTGNYGYTF
>NA|TRBV2|TRBJ1-2|NA
TGTGCCAGCAGGTGGGGCACTACCGGGAATGGGGATGACTACACCTTC
CASRWGTTGNGDDYTF
>NA|TRBV27|TRBJ2-2|NA
TGTGCCAGCAGTTTCGTGTTGGGGCGGAGCCCCACCGGGGAGCTGTTTTTT
CASSFVLGRSPTGELFF
>TRBD1|TRBV2|TRBJ2-2|NA
TGTGCCAGCAGTCTCCGGGACAGGGCGAACACCGGGGAGCTGTTTTTT
CASSLRDRANTGELFF
>NA|TRBV18|TRBJ1-2|NA
TGTGCCAGCTCACCTCTGGACACCGACTATGGCTACACCTTC
CASSPLDTDYGYTF
>TRBD2|TRBV5-1|TRBJ2-7|NA
TGCGCCAGCACCCCAGCGGGGGTCACGTACGAGCAGTACTTC
CASTPAGVTYEQYF
>NA|TRBV18|TRBJ2-6|NA
TGTGCCAGCTCACCGGGGTCTGGGGCCAACGTCCTGACTTTC
CASSPGSGANVLTF
>TRBD2|TRBV5-1|TRBJ2-3|NA
TGCGCCAGCAGCGAACTAGCGGGAGGCTACCTTTTT
CASSELAGGYLF
>NA|TRBV9|TRBJ2-7|NA
TGTGCCAGCAGCGTAGCTACGAGGGTTGTCGCCTACGAGCAGTACTTC
CASSVATRVVAYEQYF
>NA|TRBV28|TRBJ2-3|once
TGTGCCAGCAGTATAGTGGGTACGGGAGATACGCAGTATTTT
CASSIVGTGDTQYF
>NA|TRBV5-8|TRBJ1-4|NA
TGTGCCAGCAGCTTGGTAGCAGGGACGGGGGGAAAACTGTTTTTT
CASSLVAGTGGKLFF
>TRBD1|TRBV30|TRBJ1-4|NA
TGTGCCTGGAGTTTGGGACAGGGGAGTGAAAAACTGTTTTTT
CAWSLGQGSEKLFF
>NA|TRBV19|TRBJ1-5|NA
TGTGCCAGTAGACCTCAGGGGTACGGCAATCAGCCCCAGCATTTT
CASRPQGYGNQPQHF
>TRBD2|TRBV9|TRBJ2-7|NA
TGTGCCAGCAGCGCCGGGACTAGCGGGACCGAGCAGTACTTC
CASSAGTSGTEQYF
>NA|TRBV2|TRBJ1-2|NA
TGTGCCAGCAGTCTCGGGACATCCTATGGCTACACCTTC
CASSLGTSYGYTF
>NA|TRBV7-8|TRBJ2-1|NA
TGTGCCAGCAGCTTAATGTATGAGCAGTTCTTC
CASSLMYEQFF
>TRBD1|TRBV19|TRBJ1-4|NA
TGTGCCAGTAGTATTTGGGGGACAGCAACTAATGAAAAACTGTTTTTT
CASSIWGTATNEKLFF
>TRBD1|TRBV28|TRBJ2-7|NA
TGTGCCAGCAGCGAGGGACAGGGGGTCGCCTACGAGCAGTACTTC
CASSEGQGVAYEQYF
>NA|TRBV30|TRBJ1-6|NA
TGTGCCTGGAGTCTCGTGAATAATTCACCCCTCCACTTT
CAWSLVNNSPLHF
>TRBD1|TRBV27|TRBJ2-7|NA
TGTGCCAGCAGTTTTGGGACAGGGGGCTACGAGCAGTACTTC
CASSFGTGGYEQYF